The 21 T cell receptor beta chains below were found in one sample sequenced in a study of breast tumors, draining lymph nodes, adjacent tissues. TCRdb passed the multiplex PCR reads through MiXCR, listing each CDR3 protein once. Altogether over 70,000 distinct CDR3 sequences are present, approximately 28% being singletons, with the ten largest covering 8.1%. Breast cancer patients provided tissue from their axillary draining lymph nodes. The sample consisted of axillary lymph node tissue. All receptors derive from a female donor with breast cancer. Some clones in this sample may be carry-over from other donors' samples.

In the case of this clonotype: Germline is not matched at one junction end, which may reflect a read error. This sequence joins TRBV7-2 and TRBJ2-3; possibly TRBD2 for D (7 bases). Per germline, CDR1 SGHTA and CDR2 FQGNSA. The CDR3 sequence is 17 residues long. The CDR3 nucleotides read TGTGCCAGCAGACCTACGGCTAGCGGAATTAGGACAGATCCGCAGTATTTT. It specifies CASRPTASGIRTDPQYF.

This clonotype was observed at least ten times. The CDR3 loop reads CASSQSPGTAGNTIYF. CDR3 DNA sequence: TGTGCCAGCAGCCAATCACCTGGGACTGCTGGAAACACCATATATTTT. The chain carries TRBV3-2 and TRBJ1-3. TRBV3-2 is noted as a pseudogene. This CDR3 is built from 16 residues.

Worth noting for this clonotype: This may be a read error: a much more frequent sequence differs by one nucleotide. V and J are TRBV7-9 and TRBJ2-3; the D gene is possibly TRBD1 (6 bases). The J call may be incorrect, as the DNA end agrees better with TRBJ1-5. The CDR3 is 15 residues long. The germline V gene encodes CDR1 SEHNR and CDR2 FQNEAQ (reference sequence). DNA for the CDR3: TGTGCCAGCAGCTTTTCCGGGGGGCGGCGGGATACGCAGCATTTT. This gives the protein CASSFSGGRRDTQHF.

This clonotype has at least ten counts. The CDR3, as DNA: TGTGCCAGCAGTGATCTAGGGAAGCGCACAGATACGCAGTATTTT. This gives the protein CASSDLGKRTDTQYF. This sequence joins TRBV2 and TRBJ2-3, with D unclear. Germline V gene data show CDR1 as SNHLY and CDR2 as FYNNEI. This CDR3 is 15 amino acids long. Trimming left V 3 bases short and J 1 base short, with 11 bases between.

This clonotype was seen at least ten times. J is TRBJ2-5 and V is TRBV7-9; TRBD2 agrees at 7 bases. Trimming removed 3 bases from V and 2 bases from J; junction bases left unmatched: 9. Looked up from germline, CDR1 is SEHNR and CDR2 is FQNEAQ (reference sequence). The CDR3 contains 16 residues. This CDR3 reads CASSFYGREGQETQYF. CDR3 DNA sequence: TGTGCCAGCAGCTTTTATGGCAGGGAGGGGCAAGAGACCCAGTACTTC.

Remarks on this clonotype: A much larger clone lies one base from this, so it may be a read error. The chain carries TRBV7-2 and TRBJ1-2; 7 bases align to TRBD1. CDR1 is SGHTA, CDR2 FQGNSA, per germline. The CDR3 runs to 15 residues. DNA for the CDR3: TGTGCCAGCAGCTTAGTATGGGACAGCGACTATGACTACCCCTTC. Translating gives CASSLVWDSDYDYPF.

This clonotype came up many times. This chain uses TRBV30 with TRBJ2-3; D call uncertain. The V gene's germline CDR1 is GTSNPN and CDR2 SVGIG (reference sequence). Trimming stripped 1 base from V and 3 bases from J, with 2 bases between. The CDR3 is 11 amino acids. CDR3 loop: CAWSGTDTQYF. For the CDR3, the DNA is TGTGCCTGGAGTGGGACAGATACGCAGTATTTT.

This clonotype was found many times. The rearrangement joins TRBV7-2 to TRBJ2-2; D is unresolved. CDR3 size: 14 residues. The V end was cut by 6 bases, the J end by 2 bases, with 10 bases between. Germline values: CDR1 SGHTA, CDR2 FQGNSA. CDR3 sequence reads: CASSPVVNTGELFF. The CDR3 DNA sequence: TGTGCCAGCAGTCCCGTTGTAAACACCGGGGAGCTGTTTTTT.

This clonotype has at least ten counts. A much larger clone lies one base from this, so it may be a read error. The chain has TRBV9 and TRBJ1-2; D is undetermined. Germline lookup yields CDR1 SGDLS and CDR2 YYNGEE. The CDR3 consists of 15 residues. CDR3 coding DNA: TGTGCCAGCAGCGTGACTTCGGCGGGAAACTATGGCTCCACCTTC. Its protein product is CASSVTSAGNYGSTF. Full variable domain (outside the CDR3, taken from reference TRBV9 and TRBJ1-2): DSGVTQTPKHLITATGQRVTLRCSPRSGDLSVYWYQQSLDQGLQFLIQYYNGEERAKGNILERFSAQQFPDLHSELNLSSLELGDSALYFCASSVTSAGNYGSTFGSGTRLTVV.

A note on this clonotype: No DNA is shown, since the ends of the CDR3 on it are uncertain; the CDR3 is the one TCRdb lists. This chain links TRBV9 with TRBJ2-2; TRBD1, the D gene given by the table, was not confirmed from the DNA. The length of the CDR3 is 22 amino acids, counting both ends. Germline lookup yields CDR1 SGDLS and CDR2 YYNGEE. The CDR3 protein is CASSVGQFNEQYFGPGTRELFF.

The gene calls are TRBV11-1 and TRBJ2-7, with 11 bases aligning to TRBD2. CDR3 length: 14 amino acids. The germline V gene has CDR1 SGHAT and CDR2 FQDESV (reference sequence). The V gene end was trimmed by 3 bases and the J gene end by 6 bases; junction bases not matched to a gene: 4. The CDR3 loop is CASSLTSGISEQYF. For the CDR3, the DNA is TGTGCCAGCAGCTTGACTAGCGGGATTAGCGAGCAGTACTTC.

This clonotype was detected ten times or more. The chain employs TRBV14 and TRBJ2-1; possible D gene TRBD2, 5 bases. Trimming removed 0 bases at V and 10 bases at J, with 10 bases between. CDR3 size: 13 residues. CDR1 and CDR2 (germline): SGHDN, FVKESK. The chain's CDR3 is CASSQDVATEQFF. The CDR3 coding sequence is TGTGCCAGCAGCCAAGATGTAGCGACCGAGCAGTTCTTC.

Turning to this clonotype: It may be a read error: a sequence one base away is much more abundant. The chain uses TRBV11-3 and TRBJ2-5, with 7 positions matching TRBD2. CDR3 length: 17 amino acids. Germline V gene lookup returns CDR1 SGHNT and CDR2 YENEEA. Germline trimming cut 1 base from V and 4 bases from J; bases unmatched to any gene: 12. DNA of the CDR3: TGTGCCAGCAGCTTAGTTCTGCGCGGGAGAGAGGTAGAGACCCAGTACTTC. Translating gives CASSLVLRGREVETQYF.

This clonotype was counted many times. The V gene is TRBV11-2, the J gene TRBJ1-6; D gene unclear. Germline CDR1 SGHAT, CDR2 FQNNGV. CDR3 length: 16 amino acids. V shed 1 base and J shed 9 bases, with 16 bases lying between them. This CDR3 is CASSLAGFSGSSPLHF. The CDR3 bases are TGTGCCAGCAGCTTAGCGGGGTTTTCCGGCAGTTCACCCCTCCACTTT. Together with reference TRBV11-2 and TRBJ1-6, the CDR3 gives the full variable domain: EAGVAQSPRYKIIEKRQSVAFWCNPISGHATLYWYQQILGQGPKLLIQFQNNGVVDDSQLPKDRFSAERLKGVDSTLKIQPAKLEDSAVYLCASSLAGFSGSSPLHFGNGTRLTVT.

This clonotype has a count of ten or more. This chain joins TRBV6-1 and TRBJ2-7; the match to TRBD1 covers 9 bases. Germline trimming cut 8 bases from V and 4 bases from J; bases unmatched to any gene: 12. This CDR3 is built from 15 residues. CDR1 is MNHNS, CDR2 SASEGT, per germline. The CDR3 here is CASREGRDRAYEQYF. As DNA, the CDR3 is TGTGCCAGCCGCGAGGGTAGGGACAGGGCGTACGAGCAGTACTTC.

This clonotype came up many times. The chain couples TRBV20-1 to TRBJ2-7, with D perhaps TRBD2 (6 bases). The germline CDR1 and CDR2 sequences are DFQATT and SNEGSKA (reference sequence). Trimming shortened V by 5 bases and J by 5 bases, and 10 bases separated the two germline ends. This CDR3 is 11 amino acids long. Here the CDR3 reads CSAGGRDEQYF. The CDR3 bases are TGCAGTGCTGGGGGGAGAGACGAGCAGTACTTC.

This clonotype came up many times. The gene calls are TRBV11-2 and TRBJ1-6; a weak D match, TRBD1 (5 bases). The CDR3 covers 15 residues. Looked up from germline, CDR1 is SGHAT and CDR2 is FQNNGV. The V end was cut by 5 bases, the J end by 8 bases, with 16 bases between. The CDR3 DNA reads as TGTGCCAGCAGCGCAACGGGGGGGACCGATTCACCCCTCCACTTT. It is translated as CASSATGGTDSPLHF.

Many counts were recorded for this clonotype. V is TRBV5-1 and J is TRBJ2-5; D is perhaps TRBD2 (6 bases). V dropped 4 bases and J dropped 3 bases, with 16 bases sitting between them. Per the germline V gene, CDR1 is SGHRS and CDR2 is YFSETQ. This CDR3 region has 15 residues. The CDR3 spells CASSPRRGREETQYF. The CDR3 DNA reads TGCGCCAGCAGCCCGAGGAGGGGACGGGAAGAGACCCAGTACTTC.

Of note for this clonotype: The junction shows a germline mismatch at one end, possibly a read error. V gene TRBV29-1 combines with J gene TRBJ2-1; D unclear. The CDR3 is 14 amino acids. The germline CDR1 and CDR2 sequences are SQVTM and ANQGSEA. Here the CDR3 reads CGVVSWALLNEQFF. The CDR3 nucleotides read TGCGGCGTTGTGAGCTGGGCCCTTCTCAATGAGCAGTTCTTC.

A remark on this clonotype: A junction boundary mismatches the germline segment, possibly from a read error. This rearrangement joins TRBV29-1 to TRBJ2-7; D is unclear. CDR3 length: 13 residues. Germline loops: CDR1 SQVTM, CDR2 ANQGSEA. In nucleotides, the CDR3 is TGCAGCGTTGGAGTCGATATGACCTACAAGCAGTACTTC. It specifies CSVGVDMTYKQYF.

This clonotype was seen ten or more times. This chain uses TRBV9 with TRBJ2-7; 8 nucleotides align to TRBD1. The V segment lost 1 base and the J segment 1 base; nucleotides outside the gene matches: 1. Germline V gives CDR1 SGDLS, CDR2 YYNGEE. The CDR3 extends over 14 amino acids. The DNA for the CDR3 is TGTGCCAGCAGCGTACAGGGGGCATCCTACGAGCAGTACTTC. This sequence encodes CASSVQGASYEQYF.